One TCR beta chain is described in this entry. The antigen remains unidentified. CDR1 is ENHRY, CDR2 SYGVKD, per germline. Trimming took off 8 bases at V and 3 bases at J, with 11 bases between the two ends. This CDR3 has 12 amino acids. This record belongs to a study of cytomegalovirus exposure and HLA in healthy donors. The study's findings and limits: TCR beta V segments were, for the most part, productive about 87% or about 30% of the time in an earlier analysis.

Amplification used 60 Vbeta primers and 13 Jbeta primers. Libraries were prepared by immunoSEQ multiplex PCR; TCRdb keeps only in-frame clonotypes and omits some of them. This repertoire shows about 180,000 clones, about three quarters found once; its top ten account for 3.7%. The sequenced sample consisted of PBMCs. The chain couples TRBV10-3 to TRBJ2-7, with D possibly TRBD1 on 5 matching bases. This clonotype was obtained from a woman aged 60 to 75 in good health and CMV-seropositive. For the CDR3, the DNA is TGTGCCATCCGAGACAGTGGCTACGAGCAGTACTTC. This encodes CAIRDSGYEQYF.